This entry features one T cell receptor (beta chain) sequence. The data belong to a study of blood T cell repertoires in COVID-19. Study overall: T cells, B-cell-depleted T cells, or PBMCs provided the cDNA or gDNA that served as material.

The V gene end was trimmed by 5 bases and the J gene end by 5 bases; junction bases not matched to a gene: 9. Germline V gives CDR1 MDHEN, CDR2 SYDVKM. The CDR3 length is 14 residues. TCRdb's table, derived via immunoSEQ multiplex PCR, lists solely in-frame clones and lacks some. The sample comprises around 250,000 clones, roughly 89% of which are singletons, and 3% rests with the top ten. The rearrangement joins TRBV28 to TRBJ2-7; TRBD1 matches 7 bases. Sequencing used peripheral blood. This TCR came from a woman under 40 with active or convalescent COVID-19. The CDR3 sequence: CASSPPTGYNEQYF. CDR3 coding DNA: TGTGCCAGCAGTCCTCCGACAGGGTACAACGAGCAGTACTTC.